This entry features one T cell receptor (beta chain) sequence. What this receptor recognizes is not known. One base away there is no much larger clone; base qualities are not given. The CDR3 regions of human TCRbeta chains were analyzed by immunosequencing. The study's own analysis went as follows. TCRs in the repertoires were compared against a reference library of SARS-CoV-2-specific TCRs that had been generated with the MIRA antigen-specificity platform. Breadth meant the fraction of unique TCRs that were SARS-CoV-2-associated, whereas depth meant the fraction of total T cells that were SARS-CoV-2-associated. Each spike-specific TCR was assigned to its reactive spike region and to a CD4 or CD8 class using the MIRA data. Log10-transformed breadth and depth values were compared by one-way ANOVA with Sidak's multiple comparisons tests. TCRdb carries this immuneACCESS record with in-frame sequences only. Its versions omit some clonotypes, under half of them owing to an unresolved V gene in the studies checked, with the rest unexplained. V, J and clone size are taken as reported in that table, and D and trimming were inferred from the DNA itself. This sample lists some 150,000 clones; over 90% were detected once. The top ten constitute over 0.9% of the sample.

This sample stems from a study of T cell responses to AZD1222 COVID-19 vaccine (dated by TCRdb to the early 2020s). About the full investigation: TCR sequencing covered over 230 trial participants: 200 to 220 given two doses of AZD1222 and around 25 given two doses of MenACWY control vaccine. Enrollment into the trials was organized by age into subgroups of 18-55, 56-69 and 70-plus years, and those subgroups contained roughly 150, 30 and 60 TCR-sequenced participants, respectively. Findings and caveats that apply to the study as a whole: The 56-69-year group was small, and its depth increase did not reach significance, likely because of low power. Because no day 14 peak-response samples were available, repertoires were characterized only after the peak T cell response. After two AZD1222 doses, spike-specific TCR breadth and depth were significantly higher than at day 0 and than in MenACWY recipients. Epitopes outside the regions mutated in the B.1.351 and B.1.1.7 variants were reportedly recognized by nearly half of the unique spike-specific TCRs. Conclusions about previously exposed vaccinees are limited, since just five to seven AZD1222 recipients were seropositive for SARS-CoV-2 at baseline. Participants were mostly white British, with more females than males. The authors suggested clonal diversity may have been underestimated. The whole spike protein was spanned by vaccine-associated CD4 TCRs, and dominant responses were seen in regions 160-218 and 743-854.

Germline trimming: 4 bases from V, 10 bases from J; junction bases outside gene matches: 5. Measured from the cysteine to the phenylalanine, the CDR3 is 13 residues long. The CDR3 DNA has 39 bases and is translated from base 1. Based on the germline V gene, the CDR1 and CDR2 sequences are SGHTA and FQGNSA. The label giving this sample's time point can be read as: baseline before first vaccination. The label giving this sample's treatment or condition can be read as: meningococcal conjugate vaccine given as trial control. Samples from vaccinated people were obtained from the UK trials COV001 and COV002, which included a single-blind randomized controlled phase 2/3 trial of AZD1222 (ChAdOx1 nCoV-19) in healthy adults. Trial participant PBMC samples were collected at day 0 and day 28 after the second dose for TCRbeta chain sequencing.

The sequencing used peripheral blood, collected on day 0 of MenACWY control vaccination. The clonotype was recovered from an adult in good health. The rearranged segments are TRBV7-2 and TRBJ2-1; 9 bases in the middle match TRBD1. The nucleotide sequence reads TGTGCCAGCAGCTCGGGACAGGGTCTCGAGCAGTTCTTC. It translates as CASSSGQGLEQFF.